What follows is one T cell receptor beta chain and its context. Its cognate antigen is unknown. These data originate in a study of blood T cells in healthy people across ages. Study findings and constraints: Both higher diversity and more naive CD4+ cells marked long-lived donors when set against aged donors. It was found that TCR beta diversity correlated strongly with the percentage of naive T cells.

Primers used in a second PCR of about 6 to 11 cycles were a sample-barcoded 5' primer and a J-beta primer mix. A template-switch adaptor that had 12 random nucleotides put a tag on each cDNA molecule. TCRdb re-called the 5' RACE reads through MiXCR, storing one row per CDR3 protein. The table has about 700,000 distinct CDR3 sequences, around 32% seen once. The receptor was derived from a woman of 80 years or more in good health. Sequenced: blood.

This CDR3 reads CASSPGGRVGYTF. DNA of the CDR3: TGTGCCAGCAGCCCAGGGGGCAGGGTAGGCTACACCTTC. The rearrangement joins TRBV9 to TRBJ1-2; 8 bases align to TRBD1. CDR1 is SGDLS and CDR2 is YYNGEE in the germline V gene. The junction had 7 bases not matched to a gene; V was cut back by 4 bases and J by 8 bases. This CDR3 is 13 amino acids long.